This T cell receptor (beta chain) was captured in a study of TIL therapy for anti-PD-1-resistant metastatic lung cancer. Background on the study: Tumors were harvested before any PD-1/PD-L1 blockade. Median tumor PD-L1 proportion score was roughly 5.9%.

The libraries were made with immunoSEQ v3. Here immunoSEQ multiplex PCR was the method, and the copy in TCRdb shows in-frame clones only, minus some. The sample holds 20,000 to 25,000 clones; around 78% are singletons and the top ten take nearly 7.5%. This clone appeared a single time. The target antigen is unknown. General study results and limits: Infused TIL clonotypes partially replaced the baseline blood repertoire, then decayed over months. This highly selected cohort may not generalize to typical lung cancer patients.

CDR3 length: 15 amino acids. CDR1 MNHEY and CDR2 SMNVEV come from the germline V gene (reference sequence). Trimming stripped 4 bases from V and 1 base from J, with 13 bases between. Time point in this sample: pre-treatment sample, taken before nivolumab and TIL therapy. The TCR comes from a person aged 25-79 years with non-small cell lung cancer. The sample in question was blood, obtained at baseline. The chain recombines TRBV27 with TRBJ1-1; the D gene is possibly TRBD1 (6 bases). CDR3 in amino acids: CASSSPPTGNTEAFF. The CDR3 DNA reads as TGTGCCAGCAGTTCCCCTCCGACAGGGAACACTGAAGCTTTCTTT.